One sample yielded the 15 T cell receptor beta chains listed below, sequenced in a study of regulatory T cells in long-lasting Graves disease. Time point specified: persistent/refractory GD, antithyroid drugs over 5 years with positive TRAb. PBMC RNA was the source of the TCR library. Sequencing libraries for TCR beta were prepared with iRepertoire HTBI primers and Arm-PCR of CDR3 regions. Using its own MiXCR run on the multiplex PCR reads, TCRdb lists one record per CDR3 protein. This sample has roughly 470,000 distinct CDR3 sequences, with around 20% found just once. The source was peripheral blood mononuclear cells (PBMCs), collected when the disease was refractory, from a patient treated with antithyroid drugs. These receptors all come from a female donor with Graves disease.

This clonotype was counted at least ten times. The rearrangement joins TRBV28 to TRBJ2-7; TRBD2 matches at 12 bases. V lost 6 bases, J lost 0 bases, and 3 bases stayed unmatched. The CDR3 is made up of 15 amino acids. Looked up from germline, CDR1 is MDHEN and CDR2 is SYDVKM. The CDR3 region is CASSGLAGSSYEQYF. In nucleotides, the CDR3 is TGTGCCAGCAGCGGACTAGCGGGAAGCTCCTACGAGCAGTACTTC.

This clonotype was detected a few times. This sequence joins TRBV29-1 and TRBJ2-7; D is tentatively TRBD1 or TRBD2 (5 bases each). V lost 4 bases and J 2 bases, leaving 9 bases between the germline ends. Germline loops: CDR1 SQVTM, CDR2 ANQGSEA. The CDR3 is 12 residues long. The CDR3, as DNA: TGCAGCGTTGGGGGGAAACCCTACGAGCAGTACTTC. Translation: CSVGGKPYEQYF.

The chain links TRBV20-1 to TRBJ1-5; no clear D gene. CDR3 length: 15 residues. The germline V gene encodes CDR1 DFQATT and CDR2 SNEGSKA (reference sequence). Trimming removed 5 bases at V and 0 bases at J, with 14 bases between. CDR3 bases: TGCAGTGCTGTCCCCGGGCTCGGTAGCAATCAGCCCCAGCATTTT. Residues: CSAVPGLGSNQPQHF.

The chain carries TRBV3-1 and TRBJ2-1; TRBD2 agrees at 7 bases. Germline assignment: CDR1 LGHDT and CDR2 YNNKEL (reference sequence). J was trimmed by 1 base and V by 7 bases; bases with no gene match: 13. The CDR3 is 17 residues long. CDR3 sequence: CASTTGTTSESYNEQFF. The CDR3 DNA follows: TGTGCCAGCACCACCGGGACTACATCGGAGTCCTACAATGAGCAGTTCTTC.

As concerns this clonotype: This clone may be a read error of a much larger clone one base away. V and J are TRBV5-1 and TRBJ2-7, with 10 bases aligning to TRBD1. J was trimmed by 5 bases and V by 4 bases; bases with no gene match: 9. The CDR3 extends over 15 amino acids. The germline V gene has CDR1 SGHRS and CDR2 YFSETQ. The CDR3 reads CASSGWTGGADEQYF. Here the CDR3 DNA reads TGCGCCAGCAGCGGGTGGACAGGGGGTGCTGACGAGCAGTACTTC.

The V gene is TRBV7-6, the J gene TRBJ2-2; D is possibly TRBD1 (6 bases). Trimming pared 4 bases from V and 8 bases from J, leaving 20 bases between. This CDR3 has 16 amino acids. Germline CDR1 is SGHVS and CDR2 is FNYEAQ. The CDR3, as DNA: TGTGCCAGCAGCTCTTGGACAGTTAAGGATGGAGGGGAGCTGTTTTTT. Its protein product is CASSSWTVKDGGELFF.

Details on this clonotype: One base away lies a much larger clone, so this may be a sequencing read error. The chain is built from TRBV7-9 and TRBJ2-2; tentatively, D is TRBD2 (7 bases). The V gene's germline CDR1 is SEHNR and CDR2 FQNEAQ (reference sequence). The CDR3 has 14 residues. CDR3 loop: CASSQTRGAGERFF. In DNA, the CDR3 is TGTGCCAGCAGCCAAACACGGGGGGCCGGGGAGCGGTTTTTT.

Ten or more counts support this clonotype. One end of the junction is discordant with germline, which a read error may explain. The chain uses TRBV2 and TRBJ2-7; 8 bases line up with TRBD1. Germline V gene sequence: CDR1 SNHLY, CDR2 FYNNEI. The CDR3 extends over 17 amino acids. In DNA form, the CDR3 reads TGTGCCAGCACTGAAAGGGGTCGTGGACAGGGTGTCTACGAGCAGTACTTC. It encodes CASTERGRGQGVYEQYF.

This clonotype has at least ten counts. The chain links TRBV27 to TRBJ1-2, with 7 bases that match TRBD1. The germline V gene has CDR1 MNHEY and CDR2 SMNVEV (reference sequence). The J segment lost 0 bases and the V segment lost 3 bases, leaving 10 bases of the junction unmatched. The CDR3 runs 17 residues. As DNA, the CDR3 is TGTGCCAGCAGTTTCTTGACAGGGCTCCAAGCTAACTATGGCTACACCTTC. As protein: CASSFLTGLQANYGYTF.

This clonotype was recorded at least ten times. The chain joins TRBV6-5 to TRBJ1-2, with 10 nucleotides matching TRBD1. The CDR3 consists of 17 residues. V was clipped by 2 bases and J by 3 bases; unmatched bases: 9. CDR1 and CDR2 (germline): MNHEY, SVGAGI. CDR3 bases: TGTGCCAGCAGTTACGGGCCCGGACAGGGGGTTGACTATGGCTACACCTTC. Amino acid sequence: CASSYGPGQGVDYGYTF.

This clonotype was recorded at least ten times. The chain carries TRBV30 and TRBJ2-5, with 7 bases fitting TRBD2. The CDR3 length is 15 residues. V trimming: 1 base; J trimming: 5 bases; junction bases outside the gene matches: 10. Germline CDR1 is GTSNPN and CDR2 is SVGIG (reference sequence). CDR3 region: CAWSEWREHGETQYF. The CDR3 DNA follows: TGTGCCTGGAGTGAATGGCGGGAGCATGGGGAGACCCAGTACTTC.

As concerns this clonotype: The CDR3 ends on some other residue instead of the conserved phenylalanine or tryptophan, so this is likely a read error. The chain combines TRBV30 with TRBJ2-7; D is unclear. This CDR3 is 16 amino acids long. V was shortened by 2 bases and J by 4 bases, with 21 bases between the two germline ends. The V gene's germline CDR1 is GTSNPN and CDR2 SVGIG (reference sequence). CDR3 DNA sequence: TGTGCCTGGAGTCCCCCCTGGGTAGGACCTACGTACGAGCAGTACCTC. Protein: CAWSPPWVGPTYEQYL.

This clonotype appeared many times. The CDR3 sequence: CASSVGTAFSNQPQHF. As DNA, the CDR3 is TGTGCCAGCAGTGTAGGGACAGCCTTTAGCAATCAGCCCCAGCATTTT. V usage is TRBV6-1 and J usage is TRBJ1-5, with 7 positions matching TRBD1. Trimming removed 4 bases from V and 0 bases from J; junction bases left unmatched: 6. Germline loops: CDR1 MNHNS, CDR2 SASEGT. The CDR3 is made up of 16 amino acids.

This clonotype was picked up many times. The V gene is TRBV12-3 or TRBV12-4, the J gene TRBJ2-7; either TRBD1 or TRBD2 may supply D (6 bases each). V shed 3 bases and J shed 7 bases, with 10 bases lying between them. The CDR3 sequence is 12 residues long. CDR3 in DNA: TGTGCCAGCAGTTTCGGAGGGGGGGAGCAGTACTTC. It yields the protein CASSFGGGEQYF.

This rearrangement joins TRBV6-5 to TRBJ2-1; 7 positions agree with TRBD2. This CDR3 has 18 amino acids. Trimming cost V 2 bases and J 0 bases; bases outside gene matches: 10. CDR1 and CDR2 (germline): MNHEY, SVGAGI. DNA for the CDR3: TGTGCCAGCAGTTACACCATAGGCGGGGGAAGCTCCTACAATGAGCAGTTCTTC. Encoded protein: CASSYTIGGGSSYNEQFF.